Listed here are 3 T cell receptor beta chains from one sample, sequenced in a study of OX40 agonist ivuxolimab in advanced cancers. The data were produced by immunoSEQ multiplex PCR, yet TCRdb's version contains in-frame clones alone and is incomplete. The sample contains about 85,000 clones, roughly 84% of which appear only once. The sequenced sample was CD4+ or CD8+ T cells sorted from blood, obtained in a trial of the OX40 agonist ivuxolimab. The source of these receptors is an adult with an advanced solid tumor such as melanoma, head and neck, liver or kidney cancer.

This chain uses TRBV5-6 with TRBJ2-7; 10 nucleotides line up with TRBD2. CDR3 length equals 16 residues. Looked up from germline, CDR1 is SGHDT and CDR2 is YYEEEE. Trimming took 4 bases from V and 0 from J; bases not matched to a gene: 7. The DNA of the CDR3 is TGTGCCAGCAGCGTTCTAGCGGGAGTGCTCTCCTACGAGCAGTACTTC. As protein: CASSVLAGVLSYEQYF.

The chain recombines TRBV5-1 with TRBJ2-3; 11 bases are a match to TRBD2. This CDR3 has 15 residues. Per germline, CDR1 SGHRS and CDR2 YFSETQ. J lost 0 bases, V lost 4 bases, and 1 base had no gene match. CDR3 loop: CASSRLAGSTDTQYF. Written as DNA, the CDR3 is TGCGCCAGCAGCCGACTAGCGGGGAGCACAGATACGCAGTATTTT.

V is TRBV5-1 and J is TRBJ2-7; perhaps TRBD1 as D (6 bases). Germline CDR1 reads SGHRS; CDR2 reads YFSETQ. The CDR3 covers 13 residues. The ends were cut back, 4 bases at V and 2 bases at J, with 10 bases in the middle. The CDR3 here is CASSLTGTYEQYV. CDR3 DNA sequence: TGCGCCAGCAGCCTGACAGGTACCTACGAGCAGTACGTC.